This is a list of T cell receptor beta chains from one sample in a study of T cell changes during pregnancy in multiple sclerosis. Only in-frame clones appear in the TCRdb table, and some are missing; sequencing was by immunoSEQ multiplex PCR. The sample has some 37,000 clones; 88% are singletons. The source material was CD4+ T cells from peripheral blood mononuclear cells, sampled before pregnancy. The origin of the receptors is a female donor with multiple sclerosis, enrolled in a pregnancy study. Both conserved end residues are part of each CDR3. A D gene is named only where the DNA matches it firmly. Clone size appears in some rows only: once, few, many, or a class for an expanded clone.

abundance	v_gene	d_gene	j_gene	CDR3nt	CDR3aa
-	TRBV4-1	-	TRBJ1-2	TGCGCCAGCAGCCAAGTCCGGACAGCCCTCTATGGCTACACCTTC	CASSQVRTALYGYTF
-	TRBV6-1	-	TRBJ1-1	TGTGCCAGCAGTGAAGCGTGGCAGGGGAACACTGAAGCTTTCTTT	CASSEAWQGNTEAFF
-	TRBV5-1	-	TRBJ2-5	TGCGCCAGCAGCTTAGTACAGGGCCAGGAGACCCAGTACTTC	CASSLVQGQETQYF
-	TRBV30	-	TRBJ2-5	TGTGCCTGGACAGGGGACATTGAAGAGACCCAGTACTTC	CAWTGDIEETQYF
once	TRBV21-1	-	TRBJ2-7	TGTGCCAGCAGCCACCTCAGGGGTCTGTACGAGCAGTACTTC	CASSHLRGLYEQYF
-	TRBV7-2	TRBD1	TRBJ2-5	TGTGCCAGCAGCTTGGGGACAGGTCCGTACCAAGAGACCCAGTACTTC	CASSLGTGPYQETQYF
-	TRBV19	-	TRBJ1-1	TGTGCCAGTAGTATAGGTCCAGGGATGAACACTGAAGCTTTCTTT	CASSIGPGMNTEAFF
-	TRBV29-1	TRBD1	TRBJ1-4	TGCAGCGTCGCGCCGGACAGGGGGGTTGAAAAACTGTTTTTT	CSVAPDRGVEKLFF
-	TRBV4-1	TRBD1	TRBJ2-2	TGCGCCAGCAGCCAAGCCGGACAGGGTTCCGGGGAGCTGTTTTTT	CASSQAGQGSGELFF
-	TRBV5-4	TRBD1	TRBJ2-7	TGTGCCAGTTCGGGACAGGGGGCCTACGAGCAGTACTTC	CASSGQGAYEQYF
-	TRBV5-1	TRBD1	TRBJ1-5	TGCGCCAGCAGAGGACAGGGGGCGAAACAAGTGGACAGCAATCAGCCCCAGCATTTT	CASRGQGAKQVDSNQPQHF
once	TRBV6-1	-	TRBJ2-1	TGTGCCAGCAGTGAAGCGCTCGGGCAGGCGGGCTACAATGAGCAGTTCTTC	CASSEALGQAGYNEQFF
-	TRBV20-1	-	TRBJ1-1	TGCAGATCAATCAGGGGCACTGAAGCTTTCTTT	CRSIRGTEAFF
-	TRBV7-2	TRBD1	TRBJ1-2	TGTGCCAGCAGCTCAAACAGGGGGCTAGGCTACACCTTC	CASSSNRGLGYTF
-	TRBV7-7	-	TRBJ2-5	TGTGCTAGCAGCTTACTCGGCAGGCAATACCAAGAGACCCAGTACTTC	CASSLLGRQYQETQYF
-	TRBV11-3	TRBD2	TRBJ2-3	TGTGCCAGCAGCCCAGGACTAGCGGGAGTCACAGATACGCAGTATTTT	CASSPGLAGVTDTQYF
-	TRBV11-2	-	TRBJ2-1	TGTGCCAGCAGCCGCGGTTCCCCCTACTACAATGAGCAGTTCTTC	CASSRGSPYYNEQFF
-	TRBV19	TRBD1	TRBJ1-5	TGTGCCAGTACCGGGACAGGCGACATTAGCAATCAGCCCCAGCATTTT	CASTGTGDISNQPQHF
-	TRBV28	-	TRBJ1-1	TGTGCCAGCAGTATAAGGGGATATAGGGGAAGTACTGAAGCTTTCTTT	CASSIRGYRGSTEAFF
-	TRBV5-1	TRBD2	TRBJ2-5	TGCGCCAGCAGCGTGGGTAGAAGGACTAGCGGGAGTGAGACCCAGTACTTC	CASSVGRRTSGSETQYF